The 29 T cell receptor beta chains listed next were all sequenced from one sample in a study of memory CD4+ T cells and cytomegalovirus serostatus. Single viable CD3+CD4+CD8-CD45RO+ cells were sorted as the memory CD4+ T cells. Repertoires were generated with immunoSEQ multiplex PCR, while TCRdb's copy carries only in-frame clones and drops some. The sample consists of about 53,000 clones, 80% to 90% of them appearing once. The specimen was memory CD4+ T cells from blood. Receptors were obtained from an adult in good health and CMV-seronegative.

This chain joins TRBV11-3 and TRBJ2-2; 9 nucleotides line up with TRBD2. Losses at the gene ends were 6 bases for V and 2 bases for J; bases not matched to a gene: 10. The germline V gene encodes CDR1 SGHNT and CDR2 YENEEA. This CDR3 is built from 17 residues. The CDR3 reads CASSFLSGRTNTGELFF. For the CDR3, the DNA is TGTGCCAGCAGTTTTTTGAGCGGGAGGACTAACACCGGGGAGCTGTTTTTT.

The V call is TRBV30, the J call TRBJ1-4; TRBD1 is a possible D gene (5 bases). This CDR3 is built from 15 residues. Trimming took off 5 bases at V and 7 bases at J, with 20 bases between the two ends. Germline V gene data show CDR1 as GTSNPN and CDR2 as SVGIG (reference sequence). This chain's CDR3 is CAWDSSARVGEKLFF. The CDR3, as DNA: TGTGCCTGGGACTCCTCCGCCAGGGTTGGTGAAAAACTGTTTTTT.

The chain uses TRBV6-1 and TRBJ1-3; unclear D gene. The CDR3 consists of 14 residues. Trimming took 4 bases from V and 1 from J, leaving 8 bases between them. Germline lookup yields CDR1 MNHNS and CDR2 SASEGT. The CDR3 DNA follows: TGTGCCAGCAGTGGGGCTCGTTCTGGAAACACCATATATTTT. Translating gives CASSGARSGNTIYF.

This clone was found once. The chain recombines TRBV5-4 with TRBJ2-7; D is uncertain. CDR1 and CDR2 (germline): SGHNT, YYREEE (reference sequence). V was shortened by 0 bases and J by 2 bases, with 15 bases between the two germline ends. The CDR3 spans 16 residues. The CDR3 spells CASSLVTTARTYEQYF. Here the CDR3 DNA reads TGTGCCAGCAGCTTGGTCACCACAGCGAGAACCTACGAGCAGTACTTC.

The rearrangement uses TRBV27 and TRBJ2-5; 12 bases align to TRBD1. This CDR3 region has 17 residues. V shed 5 bases, J shed 7 bases, and the junction held 14 bases outside the gene matches. Germline V gene sequence: CDR1 MNHEY, CDR2 SMNVEV (reference sequence). Written as DNA, the CDR3 is TGTGCCAGCAGTAGATGGGACAGGGGGCGCGTCGGTTCGACCCAGTACTTC. Protein sequence: CASSRWDRGRVGSTQYF.

CDR3 DNA: TGTGCCAGCAGTTCGATTTTCAGGGGAAACACTGAAGCTTTCTTT. This translates into CASSSIFRGNTEAFF. The chain is built from TRBV28 and TRBJ1-1, with a weak D call TRBD1 (6 bases). Trimming took off 4 bases at V and 2 bases at J, with 14 bases between the two ends. Germline lookup yields CDR1 MDHEN and CDR2 SYDVKM. The CDR3 extends over 15 amino acids.

This clone was found once. V is TRBV28 and J is TRBJ2-7; 13 bases fit TRBD2. The CDR3 runs to 14 residues. Trimming at V came to 2 bases and at J to 5 bases, leaving 0 bases not matched to a gene. Germline CDR1 is MDHEN and CDR2 is SYDVKM. DNA of the CDR3: TGTGCCAGCAGTTTAGGACTAGCGGGAGACGAGCAGTACTTC. Translation: CASSLGLAGDEQYF. Based on the CDR3 plus reference TRBV28 and TRBJ2-7, the full variable domain is DVKVTQSSRYLVKRTGEKVFLECVQDMDHENMFWYRQDPGLGLRLIYFSYDVKMKEKGDIPEGYSVSREKKERFSLILESASTNQTSMYLCASSLGLAGDEQYFGPGTRLTVT.

CDR3 loop: CSVGAGGSGTEAFF. CDR3 coding DNA: TGCAGCGTTGGAGCAGGGGGTTCGGGCACTGAAGCTTTCTTT. This rearrangement joins TRBV29-1 to TRBJ1-1; 7 nucleotides line up with TRBD1. Germline V CDR1 and CDR2: SQVTM, ANQGSEA. This CDR3 is built from 14 residues. The J segment lost 4 bases and the V segment lost 4 bases, leaving 9 bases of the junction unmatched.

The J gene is TRBJ1-5, the V gene TRBV6-5; 12 nucleotides match TRBD1. This CDR3 spans 15 amino acids. From germline, CDR1 is MNHEY and CDR2 SVGAGI. V gave up 4 bases and J gave up 4 bases; unmatched junction bases: 2. For the CDR3, the DNA is TGTGCCAGCAGTTCGGGACAGGGGGCAAATCAGCCCCAGCATTTT. Its protein is CASSSGQGANQPQHF.

A single count supports this clone. The chain joins TRBV18 to TRBJ1-1; TRBD1 agrees at 8 bases. CDR3 length equals 16 residues. V lost 0 bases and J lost 2; bases outside the gene matches: 5. Germline loops: CDR1 KGHSH, CDR2 LQKENI. The CDR3 sequence is CASSPPTGTGNTEAFF. In DNA form, the CDR3 reads TGTGCCAGCTCACCACCGACCGGGACAGGTAACACTGAAGCTTTCTTT.

The V and J genes are TRBV19 and TRBJ2-5; no reliable D call. Trimming shortened V by 4 bases and J by 2 bases, and 20 bases separated the two germline ends. The CDR3 is 17 amino acids. Germline CDR1 reads LNHDA; CDR2 reads SQIVND (reference sequence). In nucleotides, the CDR3 is TGTGCCAGTAGTAAATCCGCCCGAGGACGGAGACAAGAGACCCAGTACTTC. Encoded protein: CASSKSARGRRQETQYF. Combining the CDR3 with reference TRBV19 and TRBJ2-5 gives the whole variable domain DGGITQSPKYLFRKEGQNVTLSCEQNLNHDAMYWYRQDPGQGLRLIYYSQIVNDFQKGDIAEGYSVSREKKESFPLTVTSAQKNPTAFYLCASSKSARGRRQETQYFGPGTRLLVL.

The chain carries TRBV28 and TRBJ1-1; the D is unclear. This CDR3 region has 15 residues. Looked up from germline, CDR1 is MDHEN and CDR2 is SYDVKM. V was pared by 1 base and J by 3 bases, with 12 bases between. The CDR3 DNA reads TGTGCCAGCAGTTTATTGCGCAGTTTGTACACTGAAGCTTTCTTT. Amino acids: CASSLLRSLYTEAFF.

This clone was recorded only once. The V gene is TRBV7-6, the J gene TRBJ1-5; no reliable D call. V shed 1 base and J shed 0 bases, with 10 bases lying between them. There are 16 residues in the CDR3. The germline CDR1 and CDR2 sequences are SGHVS and FNYEAQ. The CDR3 spells CASSLGGGNSNQPQHF. Here the CDR3 DNA reads TGTGCCAGCAGCTTAGGGGGAGGGAATAGCAATCAGCCCCAGCATTTT.

This chain joins TRBV10-1 and TRBJ1-2; 7 bases are a match to TRBD1. V was clipped by 4 bases and J by 7 bases; unmatched bases: 3. Germline V lookup: CDR1 WNHNN, CDR2 SYGVQD (reference sequence). The length of the CDR3 is 12 residues. CDR3 amino acids: CASSGDRVGYTF. CDR3 nucleotides: TGCGCCAGCAGTGGAGACAGGGTTGGCTACACCTTC.

This chain connects TRBV6-5 to TRBJ2-7; 10 bases line up with TRBD1. The CDR3 consists of 15 residues. CDR1 is MNHEY, CDR2 SVGAGI, per germline. V gave up 0 bases and J gave up 5 bases; unmatched junction bases: 4. CDR3 DNA: TGTGCCAGCAGTTACTCGGGACAGGGGAACAACGAGCAGTACTTC. Translation gives CASSYSGQGNNEQYF.

The chain combines TRBV5-1 with TRBJ2-5; 8 positions match TRBD2. This CDR3 comprises 16 residues. The V gene end was trimmed by 0 bases and the J gene end by 5 bases; junction bases not matched to a gene: 9. The V gene's germline CDR1 is SGHRS and CDR2 YFSETQ. Written as DNA, the CDR3 is TGCGCCAGCAGCTTGGACGGGGGGGGAGTCGGCGAGACCCAGTACTTC. Its translation is CASSLDGGGVGETQYF.

This chain connects TRBV2 to TRBJ2-7; D ambiguous. The CDR3 loop spans 11 amino acids. Trimming cost V 6 bases and J 4 bases, with 7 bases left between them. The V gene's germline CDR1 is SNHLY and CDR2 FYNNEI. The CDR3 DNA sequence: TGTGCCAGCAGCCTAGGATACGAGCAGTACTTC. It translates to CASSLGYEQYF.

The chain joins TRBV11-3 to TRBJ2-7; 12 bases are shared with TRBD2. Germline trimming cut 4 bases from V and 3 bases from J; bases unmatched to any gene: 4. The CDR3 is 15 amino acids. The germline V gene encodes CDR1 SGHNT and CDR2 YENEEA. CDR3 in DNA: TGTGCCAGCAGCTCGGGACTAGCGGGCGACTACGAGCAGTACTTC. It specifies CASSSGLAGDYEQYF.

The chain is built from TRBV7-2 and TRBJ2-7; D gene uncertain. Trimming took 2 bases from V and 2 from J, leaving 7 bases between them. CDR1 SGHTA and CDR2 FQGNSA come from the germline V gene. The CDR3 totals 13 residues. CDR3 loop: CASSLSRTYEQYF. The CDR3 nucleotides read TGTGCCAGCAGCTTAAGTAGAACCTACGAGCAGTACTTC.

V is TRBV10-1 and J is TRBJ2-3, with 10 bases matching TRBD2. This CDR3 contains 15 residues. V lost 5 bases, J lost 3 bases, and 5 bases stayed unmatched. Germline V gives CDR1 WNHNN, CDR2 SYGVQD (reference sequence). CDR3: CASSSSGRSTDTQYF. The CDR3 DNA reads TGCGCCAGCAGTTCTAGCGGGAGATCGACAGATACGCAGTATTTT.

The gene calls are TRBV28 and TRBJ2-1, with 8 bases aligning to TRBD1. V was pared by 5 bases and J by 9 bases, with 9 bases of the junction left unmatched. Germline V gene lookup returns CDR1 MDHEN and CDR2 SYDVKM. CDR3 length equals 14 residues. In nucleotides, the CDR3 is TGTGCCAGCAGTCTGGACAGGGTAGGGTTTGAGCAGTTCTTC. This gives the protein CASSLDRVGFEQFF.

This chain joins TRBV5-4 and TRBJ1-1, with a possible D match to TRBD1 (5 bases). The V end was cut by 0 bases, the J end by 1 base, with 10 bases between. The CDR3 spans 15 residues. The V gene's germline CDR1 is SGHNT and CDR2 YYREEE (reference sequence). CDR3 bases: TGTGCCAGCAGCTTGGGAGGCCAGGGGAACACTGAAGCTTTCTTT. This gives the protein CASSLGGQGNTEAFF. Variable domain in full (rest from reference TRBV5-4 and TRBJ1-1): ETGVTQSPTHLIKTRGQQVTLRCSSQSGHNTVSWYQQALGQGPQFIFQYYREEENGRGNFPPRFSGLQFPNYSSELNVNALELDDSALYLCASSLGGQGNTEAFFGQGTRLTVV.

In this sample, this clone turned up a few times. The gene calls are TRBV5-6 and TRBJ2-7; D is unresolved. CDR1 and CDR2 from the germline V gene are SGHDT and YYEEEE. The CDR3 consists of 13 residues. Trimming took off 4 bases at V and 3 bases at J, with 11 bases between the two ends. The CDR3 sequence: CASSQPVGYEQYF. The CDR3 nucleotides are TGTGCCAGCAGCCAGCCCGTAGGCTACGAGCAGTACTTC.

The chain joins TRBV7-8 to TRBJ2-1, with TRBD2 identical over 8 bases. This CDR3 is 15 amino acids long. Trimming at V came to 3 bases and at J to 6 bases, leaving 7 bases not matched to a gene. The germline CDR1 and CDR2 sequences are SGHVS and FQNEAQ. The CDR3 DNA is TGTGCCAGCAGCTTTCGGGAGGGCCCTGGCAATGAGCAGTTCTTC. Translating gives CASSFREGPGNEQFF.

The sample holds one count of this clone. V usage is TRBV5-4 and J usage is TRBJ2-7; 7 bases are shared with TRBD1. The germline V gene has CDR1 SGHNT and CDR2 YYREEE (reference sequence). V trimming: 2 bases; J trimming: 2 bases; junction bases outside the gene matches: 7. This CDR3 region has 15 residues. CDR3 sequence reads: CASSLDRVGPYEQYF. CDR3 nucleotide sequence: TGTGCCAGCAGCTTAGACAGGGTGGGCCCCTACGAGCAGTACTTC.

Only one count was recorded for this clone. The V call is TRBV11-2, the J call TRBJ1-2, with D perhaps matching TRBD1 (6 bases). Germline CDR1 SGHAT, CDR2 FQNNGV. V was trimmed by 6 bases and J by 4 bases, leaving 9 bases between them. This CDR3 has 12 residues. The CDR3 protein is CASSKGGYGYTF. CDR3 nucleotide sequence: TGTGCCAGCAGTAAGGGGGGCTATGGCTACACCTTC.

V and J are TRBV2 and TRBJ2-7, with TRBD2 matching over 8 bases. CDR3 size: 15 residues. From germline, CDR1 is SNHLY and CDR2 FYNNEI. With V trimmed by 2 bases and J by 1 base, 4 bases remained unmatched. The CDR3 reads CASSELLAESYEQYF. In nucleotides, the CDR3 is TGTGCCAGCAGTGAATTACTAGCGGAATCCTACGAGCAGTACTTC. Drawing the rest from reference TRBV2 and TRBJ2-7, the complete variable domain is EPEVTQTPSHQVTQMGQEVILRCVPISNHLYFYWYRQILGQKVEFLVSFYNNEISEKSEIFDDQFSVERPDGSNFTLKIRSTKLEDSAMYFCASSELLAESYEQYFGPGTRLTVT.

This chain links TRBV5-1 with TRBJ2-2, with TRBD1 identical over 7 bases. J gave up 6 bases and V 5 bases, and 7 bases lay outside the gene matches. CDR1 and CDR2 from the germline V gene are SGHRS and YFSETQ. CDR3 length: 14 amino acids. Here the CDR3 DNA reads TGCGCCAGCAGTTCACAGGGGATATCCGGGGAGCTGTTTTTT. It codes for CASSSQGISGELFF.

This chain joins TRBV19 and TRBJ1-2, with 8 bases identical to TRBD1. The junction had 10 bases not matched to a gene; V was cut back by 4 bases and J by 0 bases. The CDR3 is made up of 17 amino acids. From germline, CDR1 is LNHDA and CDR2 SQIVND (reference sequence). CDR3 in amino acids: CASSTVGQGRANYGYTF. The CDR3 DNA follows: TGTGCCAGTAGTACTGTTGGACAGGGACGAGCTAACTATGGCTACACCTTC.